This T cell receptor beta chain comes out of a study of radiation and T cells in renal cell carcinoma. Libraries were prepared by immunoSEQ multiplex PCR; TCRdb keeps only in-frame clonotypes and omits some of them. The sample includes about 60,000 clones, just over 75% of them seen just once. Time point given: blood 2 weeks post-SBRT. Treatment of the sample: 15 Gy SBRT to primary tumor, nephrectomy 4 weeks later. Sequenced here: blood, sampled from a patient whose treatment included radiotherapy and nephrectomy. The clonotype comes from a man in his fifties or sixties with renal cell carcinoma.

The CDR3 is CASSPRGENTEAFF. For the CDR3, the DNA is TGCGCCAGCAGCCCAAGGGGCGAGAACACTGAAGCTTTCTTT. The chain employs TRBV5-1 and TRBJ1-1; maybe TRBD1 (5 bases). There are 14 residues in the CDR3. V was pared by 4 bases and J by 1 base, with 11 bases between. Looked up from germline, CDR1 is SGHRS and CDR2 is YFSETQ. Based on the CDR3 plus reference TRBV5-1 and TRBJ1-1, the full variable domain is KAGVTQTPRYLIKTRGQQVTLSCSPISGHRSVSWYQQTPGQGLQFLFEYFSETQRNKGNFPGRFSGRQFSNSRSEMNVSTLELGDSALYLCASSPRGENTEAFFGQGTRLTVV.